Below are 14 T cell receptor beta chains sequenced from a single sample in a study of vaccination effects on CD4 cells after COVID-19. Measured with immunoSEQ multiplex PCR; TCRdb has only the in-frame clones, and not every one. The profile shows 50,000 to 70,000 clones, approximately 72% of them singletons. Following culture for around 9 days, CD4+ T cells were isolated. These receptors have no known antigen. The source material was CD4+ T cells from PBMCs cultured without peptide, sampled before COVID-19 vaccination. The receptors come from a human donor who had a prior SARS-CoV-2 infection.

The CDR3 loop reads CASSLGGGNNEKLFF. CDR3 bases: TGCGCCAGCAGCTTGGGGGGGGGCAATAATGAAAAACTGTTTTTT. The V gene is TRBV5-1, the J gene TRBJ1-4; weak D call: TRBD1 (6 bases). Germline CDR1 SGHRS, CDR2 YFSETQ. The CDR3 is 15 residues long. Trimming shortened V by 0 bases and J by 4 bases, and 10 bases separated the two germline ends.

The chain is built from TRBV27 and TRBJ1-1; D unresolved. In germline, CDR1 is MNHEY, CDR2 SMNVEV (reference sequence). The V and J ends lost 1 base and 1 base respectively, with 4 bases between them. The CDR3 covers 13 residues. The CDR3 spells CASSLYRNTEAFF. The CDR3 nucleotides read TGTGCCAGCAGTTTATACAGGAACACTGAAGCTTTCTTT.

The chain carries TRBV5-4 and TRBJ2-3, with 8 nucleotides matching TRBD2. CDR3 size: 17 residues. Germline CDR1 is SGHNT and CDR2 is YYREEE (reference sequence). Losses at the gene ends were 4 bases for V and 3 bases for J; bases not matched to a gene: 13. The CDR3 nucleotides are TGTGCCAGCAGCAGATCACTAGCGGAGGGGCCAACAGATACGCAGTATTTT. This translates into CASSRSLAEGPTDTQYF.

The chain links TRBV5-1 to TRBJ2-2, with D possibly called TRBD1 or TRBD2 (5 bases each). Germline loops: CDR1 SGHRS, CDR2 YFSETQ. The V gene lost 4 bases and the J gene lost 0 bases, with 16 bases spanning the gap. The length of the CDR3 is 17 residues. The CDR3 loop is CASSGGRHTANTGELFF. In nucleotides, the CDR3 is TGCGCCAGCAGCGGGGGAAGGCATACCGCGAACACCGGGGAGCTGTTTTTT. The whole variable domain, remainder taken from reference TRBV5-1 and TRBJ2-2, is KAGVTQTPRYLIKTRGQQVTLSCSPISGHRSVSWYQQTPGQGLQFLFEYFSETQRNKGNFPGRFSGRQFSNSRSEMNVSTLELGDSALYLCASSGGRHTANTGELFFGEGSRLTVL.

This sequence joins TRBV3-1 (or the pseudogene TRBV3-2) and TRBJ2-7; TRBD1 is a possible D gene (5 bases). This CDR3 is built from 13 residues. V dropped 1 base and J dropped 7 bases, with 11 bases sitting between them. The germline V gene has CDR1 LGHDT and CDR2 YNNKEL (reference sequence). As DNA, the CDR3 is TGTGCCAGCAGCCAAGTCAGGGCAGGGGAGCAGTACTTC. Amino acids: CASSQVRAGEQYF.

This clone has a single count. V is TRBV18 and J is TRBJ2-2; TRBD2 matches at 8 bases. V gave up 3 bases and J gave up 8 bases; unmatched junction bases: 8. This CDR3 spans 15 amino acids. Germline CDR1 KGHSH, CDR2 LQKENI. In DNA, the CDR3 is TGTGCCAGCTCACCCGGACTAGCACGGGCTGGGGAGCTGTTTTTT. Protein: CASSPGLARAGELFF. Based on the CDR3 plus reference TRBV18 and TRBJ2-2, the full variable domain is NAGVMQNPRHLVRRRGQEARLRCSPMKGHSHVYWYRQLPEEGLKFMVYLQKENIIDESGMPKERFSAEFPKEGPSILRIQQVVRGDSAAYFCASSPGLARAGELFFGEGSRLTVL.

V gene TRBV7-2 combines with J gene TRBJ2-2; the match to TRBD2 covers 11 bases. V was clipped by 4 bases and J by 5 bases; unmatched bases: 3. Per germline, CDR1 SGHTA and CDR2 FQGNSA. The CDR3 has 15 amino acids. CDR3 region: CASSSLAGGTGELFF. In nucleotides, the CDR3 is TGTGCCAGCAGCTCGTTAGCGGGAGGGACCGGGGAGCTGTTTTTT.

This clone appeared once. This chain links TRBV20-1 with TRBJ2-7; 11 positions match TRBD2. This CDR3 comprises 14 residues. The germline V gene encodes CDR1 DFQATT and CDR2 SNEGSKA (reference sequence). Trimming took 3 bases from V and 3 from J; bases not matched to a gene: 4. CDR3 in DNA: TGCAGTGCTAGTAATAGCGGGGGGGACTACGAGCAGTACTTC. As protein: CSASNSGGDYEQYF.

J is TRBJ2-3 and V is TRBV7-9; D might be TRBD2 (6 bases). V lost 5 bases and J lost 5, with 11 bases in between. This CDR3 comprises 13 residues. CDR1 is SEHNR, CDR2 FQNEAQ, per germline (reference sequence). The CDR3: CASSPGLGDTQYF. Here the CDR3 DNA reads TGTGCCAGCAGCCCGGGACTGGGAGATACGCAGTATTTT.

This clone came up once. The gene calls are TRBV15 and TRBJ2-7; 8 bases are shared with TRBD2. The length of the CDR3 is 15 residues. V dropped 2 bases and J dropped 1; count of bases not matched to a gene: 4. The germline CDR1 and CDR2 sequences are LNHNV and YYDKDF (reference sequence). DNA for the CDR3: TGTGCCACCAGCAGACTGGCGGGGGGTTCCTACGAGCAGTACTTC. This translates into CATSRLAGGSYEQYF.

The chain has TRBV15 and TRBJ1-5, with D possibly TRBD1 on 5 matching bases. The CDR3 loop spans 17 amino acids. Germline loops: CDR1 LNHNV, CDR2 YYDKDF (reference sequence). Trimming took 1 base from V and 0 from J, leaving 13 bases between them. The CDR3 coding sequence is TGTGCCACCAGCAGAGGCGACAGCTCCGATAGCAATCAGCCCCAGCATTTT. It translates to CATSRGDSSDSNQPQHF.

This clone was seen just once. J is TRBJ1-5 and V is TRBV6-5; weak D call: TRBD1 (5 bases). Germline assignment: CDR1 MNHEY and CDR2 SVGAGI. V was cut by 2 bases and J by 6 bases, with 14 bases left in between. The CDR3 loop spans 15 amino acids. The CDR3 nucleotides are TGTGCCAGCAGTTACAATGGGGCGCCGGGTCAGCCCCAGCATTTT. Its protein product is CASSYNGAPGQPQHF.

The chain links TRBV2 to TRBJ2-7, with 13 bases matching TRBD2. The germline V gene encodes CDR1 SNHLY and CDR2 FYNNEI. CDR3 length: 15 amino acids. V lost 4 bases and J lost 4; bases outside the gene matches: 4. The CDR3 nucleotides are TGTGCCAGCAGTGGGACTAGCGGGAGTTTTTACGAGCAGTACTTC. This encodes CASSGTSGSFYEQYF.

V is TRBV2 and J is TRBJ2-5; D not resolved. Per germline, CDR1 SNHLY and CDR2 FYNNEI. The CDR3 runs to 12 residues. V gave up 11 bases and J gave up 1 base, with 11 bases separating them. The CDR3, as DNA: TGTGCCGCTAGTTTGGCCCAAGAGACCCAGTACTTC. Amino acid sequence: CAASLAQETQYF.